The 2 T cell receptor beta chains in this list originate from one sample, sequenced in a study of T cells after yellow fever vaccination. TCRdb recomputed calls from the 5' RACE reads with MiXCR, one row per CDR3 protein. The sample shows 500,000 to 650,000 distinct CDR3 sequences, about 12% of them seen only once. The specimen was PBMCs, collected on the day of the yellow fever booster vaccination. These receptors were taken from a man aged 30 to 45 who received the YFV17D yellow fever vaccine.

The chain has TRBV5-1 and TRBJ2-1, with D uncertain. CDR3 size: 12 residues. Deletions cut 2 bases from V and 10 bases from J, with 10 bases between. Germline V gene data show CDR1 as SGHRS and CDR2 as YFSETQ. The CDR3 loop reads CASSFASGEQFF. For the CDR3, the DNA is TGCGCCAGCAGCTTTGCTTCTGGGGAGCAGTTCTTC.

This clonotype was recorded many times. The chain has TRBV23-1 and TRBJ2-2; possibly TRBD1 for D (6 bases). TRBV23-1 is annotated as an ORF whose role is uncertain. CDR3 length: 16 amino acids. The V and J ends lost 0 bases and 4 bases respectively, with 12 bases between them. The CDR3 nucleotides are TGCGCCAGCAGTCAATCGTCACAGGGCGGCACCGGGGAGCTGTTTTTT. It translates to CASSQSSQGGTGELFF.